This T cell receptor (beta chain) was obtained from a study of breast tumors, draining lymph nodes, adjacent tissues. Study-level results: Compared with lymph nodes, tumors were less diverse; compared with nontumor tissue, more. Luminal-like breast cancer showed significantly higher tumor–nontumor repertoire similarity than basal-like.

CDR3 length: 16 residues. Losses at the gene ends were 2 bases for V and 2 bases for J; bases not matched to a gene: 2. Germline lookup yields CDR1 MDHEN and CDR2 SYDVKM. TCRdb passed the multiplex PCR reads through MiXCR, listing each CDR3 protein once. The table lists about 9,600 distinct CDR3 sequences, around 42% of them singletons. This clonotype was recorded at least ten times. Antigen specificity is unknown. The chain joins TRBV28 to TRBJ1-4; 10 positions agree with TRBD1. This TCR was recovered from a female donor with breast cancer. Some clones in this sample may be carry-over from other donors' samples. Sequencing input: tumor-adjacent breast tissue. The CDR3 coding sequence is TGTGCCAGCAGTTTAGGACAGGGGGGGACTAATGAAAAACTGTTTTTT. Amino acid sequence: CASSLGQGGTNEKLFF.